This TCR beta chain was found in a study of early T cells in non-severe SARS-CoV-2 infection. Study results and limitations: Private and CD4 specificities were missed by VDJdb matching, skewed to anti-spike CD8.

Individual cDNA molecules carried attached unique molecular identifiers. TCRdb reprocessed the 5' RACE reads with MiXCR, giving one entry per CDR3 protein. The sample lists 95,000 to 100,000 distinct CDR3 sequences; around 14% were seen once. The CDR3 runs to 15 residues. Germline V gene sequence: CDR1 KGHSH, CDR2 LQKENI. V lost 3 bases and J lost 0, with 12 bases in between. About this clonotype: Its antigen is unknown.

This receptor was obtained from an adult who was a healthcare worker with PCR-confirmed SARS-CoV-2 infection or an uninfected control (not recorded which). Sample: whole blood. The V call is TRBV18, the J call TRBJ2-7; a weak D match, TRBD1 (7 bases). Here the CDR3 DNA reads TGTGCCAGCTCACCGGGGGGACAGAGCTCCTACGAGCAGTACTTC. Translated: CASSPGGQSSYEQYF.